This record covers a single T cell receptor (beta chain). Its target antigen remains unknown. The sample holds no much larger clone one base away, and base qualities are not on file. This record comes from a study of T cell changes during pregnancy in multiple sclerosis (dated by TCRdb to about 2019). The study in broad terms: In women with multiple sclerosis, the researchers looked at how the T cell repertoire shifted as pregnancy progressed.

V is pared back by 6 bases and J by 2 bases, with 16 bases lying between the germline termini. Spanning cysteine to phenylalanine, the CDR3 consists of 15 amino acids. Here the CDR3 DNA is all that survives: 45 bases in frame from base 1. CDR1 and CDR2, per the germline V gene (reference sequence), are LNHDA and SQIVND. Libraries were prepared through the immunoSEQ multiplex PCR assay. The table was pulled from immuneACCESS by TCRdb, which kept in-frame rearrangements only. Such tables lose some clones; where checked, under half of the loss comes from unresolved V genes, and the rest has no known cause. Recorded for this sample are some 50,000 clones; about 92% of them occurred a single time. The biggest ten clones account for just under 1% of the sample.

The sequences come from peripheral blood, collected after pregnancy. The TCR comes from a female donor with multiple sclerosis, enrolled in a pregnancy study. The chain uses TRBV19 and TRBJ1-1; perhaps TRBD1 is the D gene, with 5 bases matching. The nucleotides read TGTGCCAGTAGAGGGACTCCCTGGGGAAACACTGAAGCTTTCTTT. It encodes CASRGTPWGNTEAFF. Where the CDR3 stops, the reference TRBV19 and TRBJ1-1 genes take over; the full variable domain is DGGITQSPKYLFRKEGQNVTLSCEQNLNHDAMYWYRQDPGQGLRLIYYSQIVNDFQKGDIAEGYSVSREKKESFPLTVTSAQKNPTAFYLCASRGTPWGNTEAFFGQGTRLTVV.